Listed here are 32 T cell receptor beta chains from one sample, sequenced in a study of response to subunit inactivated influenza vaccine (dated by TCRdb to the late 2010s). The library was built by means of RT-PCR. The instrument given in TCRdb is Illumina HiSeq 2500. TCRdb applied fastp at Q25 and MiXCR to the public reads, then kept only in-frame beta chains. CDR3 protein duplicates are merged, each entry listing the most common genes and DNA. The sample records about 700,000 distinct CDR3 sequences, 14% of which are singletons. The top ten constitute 6% to 8% of the sample. The input for sequencing was PBMCs from blood, taken about 14 days before vaccination. Every receptor here comes from a man between 50 and 59 years old who received an inactivated influenza vaccine. Donor details come from another sample of the same person, matched by shared clones.

The chain uses TRBV5-1 and TRBJ2-5, with D maybe TRBD2 (5 bases). The germline gives CDR1 SGHRS, CDR2 YFSETQ. V dropped 4 bases and J dropped 1 base, with 11 bases sitting between them. This CDR3 is built from 14 residues. CDR3 nucleotides: TGCGCCAGCAGCCCGACGGGAACCCAAGAGACCCAGTACTTC. Protein product: CASSPTGTQETQYF.

This clonotype was counted many times. The V call is TRBV6-2 or TRBV6-3, the J call TRBJ2-2, with unresolved D. The V end was cut by 1 base, the J end by 6 bases, with 6 bases between. The CDR3 contains 13 residues. Per the germline V gene, CDR1 is MNHEY and CDR2 is SVGEGT. DNA of the CDR3: TGTGCCAGCAGTTACTTCGAATCCGGGGAGCTGTTTTTT. Amino acid sequence: CASSYFESGELFF.

This clonotype was picked up a small number of times. The chain couples TRBV10-3 to TRBJ2-3, with 9 bases identical to TRBD2. From germline, CDR1 is ENHRY and CDR2 SYGVKD. CDR3 length: 16 residues. Germline trimming cut 0 bases from V and 6 bases from J; bases unmatched to any gene: 7. The CDR3: CAISESRVAGGDTQYF. CDR3 in DNA: TGTGCCATCAGTGAGTCGAGGGTCGCGGGAGGGGATACGCAGTATTTT.

This clonotype was seen more than once but under ten times. V is TRBV28 and J is TRBJ1-2; D is possibly TRBD1 (5 bases). V was cut by 5 bases and J by 3 bases, with 13 bases left in between. CDR3 length: 14 amino acids. Germline assignment: CDR1 MDHEN and CDR2 SYDVKM. The CDR3 region has the DNA TGTGCCAGCAGTATGGCAGGGAGGGACTATGGCTACACCTTC. Protein sequence: CASSMAGRDYGYTF.

In its sample, this clonotype was seen many times. The V gene is TRBV20-1, the J gene TRBJ2-1, with 11 bases lining up with TRBD2. Germline V CDR1 and CDR2: DFQATT, SNEGSKA (reference sequence). The CDR3 extends over 16 amino acids. With V trimmed by 1 base and J by 2 bases, 4 bases remained unmatched. CDR3 DNA sequence: TGCAGTGCTAGAGCCCGGACTAGCGGGCCCTACAATGAGCAGTTCTTC. Its translation is CSARARTSGPYNEQFF.

The V gene is TRBV25-1, the J gene TRBJ1-1, with 9 bases that match TRBD1. V was clipped by 8 bases and J by 4 bases; unmatched bases: 5. Germline CDR1 reads MGHDK; CDR2 reads SYGVNS. The CDR3 sequence is 13 residues long. CDR3: CASVGTGRTEAFF. The CDR3 nucleotides read TGTGCCAGCGTAGGGACAGGGCGCACTGAAGCTTTCTTT. Filled out from reference TRBV25-1 and TRBJ1-1, the complete variable domain reads EADIYQTPRYLVIGTGKKITLECSQTMGHDKMYWYQQDPGMELHLIHYSYGVNSTEKGDLSSESTVSRIRTEHFPLTLESARPSHTSQYLCASVGTGRTEAFFGQGTRLTVV.

V gene TRBV4-1 combines with J gene TRBJ1-2; 7 bases agree with TRBD1. Germline CDR1 is MGHRA and CDR2 is YSYEKL. V trimming: 1 base; J trimming: 1 base; junction bases outside the gene matches: 0. The CDR3 runs to 14 residues. In DNA, the CDR3 is TGCGCCAGCAGCCAAGGGGACAGTAACTATGGCTACACCTTC. Protein: CASSQGDSNYGYTF.

This clonotype was seen more than once but under ten times. The chain uses TRBV12-3 or TRBV12-4 and TRBJ2-2, with D uncertain. V was cut by 5 bases and J by 0 bases, with 7 bases left in between. This CDR3 contains 14 residues. The CDR3 coding sequence is TGTGCCAGCAGTCCTTACACGAACACCGGGGAGCTGTTTTTT. It yields the protein CASSPYTNTGELFF.

This clonotype has a handful of counts. The chain combines TRBV5-1 with TRBJ1-4; the match to TRBD1 covers 10 bases. The germline gives CDR1 SGHRS, CDR2 YFSETQ. CDR3 length: 16 amino acids. Trimming at V came to 4 bases and at J to 0 bases, leaving 3 bases not matched to a gene. The CDR3 nucleotides are TGCGCCAGCAGCGAAGGGACAGGGGCAACTAATGAAAAACTGTTTTTT. Its translation is CASSEGTGATNEKLFF.

This clonotype was observed a handful of times. V usage is TRBV30 and J usage is TRBJ2-3, with TRBD2 identical over 11 bases. CDR1 and CDR2 from the germline V gene are GTSNPN and SVGIG (reference sequence). V was pared by 4 bases and J by 2 bases, with 5 bases of the junction left unmatched. This CDR3 comprises 15 residues. DNA of the CDR3: TGTGCCTGGAACAGACTAGCGGGGATCACAGATACGCAGTATTTT. It yields the protein CAWNRLAGITDTQYF.

V and J are TRBV20-1 and TRBJ2-1, with 9 bases aligning to TRBD1. This CDR3 region has 15 residues. From germline, CDR1 is DFQATT and CDR2 SNEGSKA (reference sequence). V dropped 2 bases and J dropped 2; count of bases not matched to a gene: 4. The DNA of the CDR3 is TGCAGTGCTAGAAAAACAGGGGGCCCCTACAATGAGCAGTTCTTC. It is translated as CSARKTGGPYNEQFF.

This clonotype was picked up a small number of times. This chain joins TRBV5-6 and TRBJ2-3; no clear D gene. V lost 2 bases and J lost 0, with 10 bases in between. There are 15 residues in the CDR3. The germline V gene encodes CDR1 SGHDT and CDR2 YYEEEE. The chain's CDR3 is CASSFIGSSTDTQYF. CDR3 nucleotides: TGTGCCAGCAGCTTCATCGGCTCTAGCACAGATACGCAGTATTTT. Supplemented by reference TRBV5-6 and TRBJ2-3, the full variable domain reads DAGVTQSPTHLIKTRGQQVTLRCSPKSGHDTVSWYQQALGQGPQFIFQYYEEEERQRGNFPDRFSGHQFPNYSSELNVNALLLGDSALYLCASSFIGSSTDTQYFGPGTRLTVL.

V is TRBV12-3 or TRBV12-4 and J is TRBJ2-2; D may match TRBD1 or TRBD2 (5 bases each). This CDR3 is 14 amino acids long. Trimming removed 7 bases from V and 4 bases from J, with 13 bases in between. CDR3 in DNA: TGTGCCAGCACAGGGAGCAGGGTCACCGGGGAGCTGTTTTTT. The encoded protein is CASTGSRVTGELFF.

This clonotype was counted a few times. The chain is built from TRBV5-1 and TRBJ2-3, with TRBD2 identical over 7 bases. Trimming took 3 bases from V and 2 from J; bases not matched to a gene: 9. Looked up from germline, CDR1 is SGHRS and CDR2 is YFSETQ. This CDR3 has 16 amino acids. In DNA form, the CDR3 reads TGCGCCAGCAGCTCGGGACTAAGGAACTTCACAGATACGCAGTATTTT. This translates into CASSSGLRNFTDTQYF.

This clonotype turned up a few times. This chain uses TRBV12-3 or TRBV12-4 with TRBJ2-7, with 8 bases fitting TRBD1. The V gene end was trimmed by 6 bases and the J gene end by 3 bases; junction bases not matched to a gene: 13. The CDR3 has 16 residues. CDR3 sequence reads: CASSRPRTGIIYEQYF. As DNA, the CDR3 is TGTGCCAGCAGCCGTCCCCGGACAGGGATAATCTACGAGCAGTACTTC.

In its sample, this clonotype was seen many times. The chain carries TRBV5-1 and TRBJ1-1; weak D call: TRBD1 (5 bases). The germline V gene encodes CDR1 SGHRS and CDR2 YFSETQ. The CDR3 is 16 amino acids. V lost 0 bases and J lost 1, with 13 bases in between. The CDR3 sequence: CASSLGLGVGNTEAFF. The CDR3 coding sequence is TGCGCCAGCAGCTTGGGCCTAGGGGTGGGGAACACTGAAGCTTTCTTT.

The chain uses TRBV20-1 and TRBJ1-2; 10 nucleotides align to TRBD1. Germline CDR1 DFQATT, CDR2 SNEGSKA (reference sequence). The V gene end was trimmed by 5 bases and the J gene end by 7 bases; junction bases not matched to a gene: 13. The CDR3 has 15 amino acids. CDR3 sequence reads: CSALTGGGVVGGYTF. The CDR3 nucleotides are TGCAGTGCTTTGACAGGGGGCGGGGTGGTCGGTGGCTACACCTTC.

This clonotype has just a few counts. CDR3 nucleotide sequence: TGTGCCAGCAGCCTCGGGACCATATATAGCACAGATACGCAGTATTTT. Translated: CASSLGTIYSTDTQYF. This chain uses TRBV5-4 with TRBJ2-3; perhaps D is TRBD1 or TRBD2 (5 bases each). Germline lookup yields CDR1 SGHNT and CDR2 YYREEE (reference sequence). The CDR3 sequence is 16 residues long. V was clipped by 4 bases and J by 0 bases, with 15 bases between them. Together with reference TRBV5-4 and TRBJ2-3, the CDR3 gives the full variable domain: ETGVTQSPTHLIKTRGQQVTLRCSSQSGHNTVSWYQQALGQGPQFIFQYYREEENGRGNFPPRFSGLQFPNYSSELNVNALELDDSALYLCASSLGTIYSTDTQYFGPGTRLTVL.

This clonotype has more than one count but fewer than ten. This rearrangement joins TRBV7-2 to TRBJ2-7, with 9 positions matching TRBD1. V lost 1 base, J lost 5 bases, and 9 bases stayed unmatched. The V gene's germline CDR1 is SGHTA and CDR2 FQGNSA. The CDR3 is 16 amino acids. Here the CDR3 reads CASSLGTGTGFHEQYF. The CDR3 DNA is TGTGCCAGCAGCTTAGGGACCGGGACAGGGTTCCACGAGCAGTACTTC.

This clonotype was observed at least ten times. The chain has TRBV5-5 and TRBJ2-5; the D is unclear. V gave up 1 base and J gave up 3 bases, with 10 bases separating them. CDR1 SGHKS and CDR2 YYEKEE come from the germline V gene (reference sequence). The CDR3 is 14 amino acids. This chain's CDR3 is CASSLIRQEETQYF. CDR3 DNA sequence: TGTGCCAGCAGCTTGATTAGGCAGGAAGAGACCCAGTACTTC.

The CDR3 is CSGQILETQYF. In nucleotides, the CDR3 is TGCAGTGGTCAGATACTCGAGACCCAGTACTTC. The V gene is TRBV20-1, the J gene TRBJ2-5; the D is unclear. The germline V gene has CDR1 DFQATT and CDR2 SNEGSKA (reference sequence). Trimming removed 7 bases from V and 5 bases from J, with 11 bases in between. The CDR3 is made up of 11 amino acids.

This clonotype occurred a few times. The CDR3, as DNA: TGTGCCAGCAGCTCCTTGGGGGGGGGCAAAATCTCGGACACCGGGGAGCTGTTTTTT. It translates to CASSSLGGGKISDTGELFF. J is TRBJ2-2 and V is TRBV5-4, with D tentatively TRBD2 (7 bases). V was cut by 3 bases and J by 3 bases, with 24 bases left in between. Germline V gene data show CDR1 as SGHNT and CDR2 as YYREEE (reference sequence). CDR3 length equals 19 residues.

Ten or more counts support this clonotype. The V and J genes are TRBV6-2 or TRBV6-3 and TRBJ1-5; D possibly corresponds to TRBD1 (6 bases). Germline-derived CDR1 and CDR2 are MNHEY and SVGEGT. V was shortened by 4 bases and J by 6 bases, with 19 bases between the two germline ends. This CDR3 is built from 16 residues. The CDR3 sequence is CASSFDRPISPQPQHF. CDR3 in DNA: TGTGCCAGCAGTTTCGACAGGCCGATAAGCCCTCAGCCCCAGCATTTT.

The chain combines TRBV5-1 with TRBJ2-3; 7 bases are a match to TRBD2. Germline V CDR1 and CDR2: SGHRS, YFSETQ. The CDR3 totals 17 residues. V lost 0 bases and J lost 4; bases outside the gene matches: 11. CDR3 sequence reads: CASSLGGLLSAADTQYF. The DNA of the CDR3 is TGCGCCAGCAGCTTGGGGGGACTACTCTCAGCCGCAGATACGCAGTATTTT.

The chain carries TRBV6-2 or TRBV6-3 and TRBJ2-7; 7 nucleotides line up with TRBD1. The CDR3 is made up of 12 amino acids. V gave up 10 bases and J gave up 3 bases; unmatched junction bases: 6. The germline V gene encodes CDR1 MNHEY and CDR2 SVGEGT. Here the CDR3 reads CATQRDSYEQYF. Here the CDR3 DNA reads TGTGCCACCCAAAGGGACAGCTACGAGCAGTACTTC.

Only a few counts were recorded for this clonotype. The chain has TRBV12-3 or TRBV12-4 and TRBJ1-1; D not certain. V was clipped by 3 bases and J by 2 bases, with 13 bases between them. This CDR3 spans 15 amino acids. This CDR3 reads CASSFSVGFNTEAFF. The CDR3, as DNA: TGTGCCAGCAGTTTCTCCGTCGGATTTAACACTGAAGCTTTCTTT.

This clonotype turned up a few times. The chain uses TRBV12-3 or TRBV12-4 and TRBJ2-1; the D gene is possibly TRBD2 (6 bases). V was shortened by 4 bases and J by 8 bases, with 15 bases between the two germline ends. This CDR3 comprises 14 residues. The CDR3 is CASSSPGLPHEQFF. DNA of the CDR3: TGTGCCAGCAGTTCGCCGGGACTGCCCCATGAGCAGTTCTTC.

This clonotype was seen many times. The CDR3 here is CASSQHLAGGASYNEQFF. Written as DNA, the CDR3 is TGCGCCAGCAGCCAACATTTAGCGGGAGGGGCCTCCTACAATGAGCAGTTCTTC. V and J are TRBV4-3 and TRBJ2-1; 11 nucleotides agree with TRBD2. V dropped 2 bases and J dropped 0; count of bases not matched to a gene: 6. The germline gives CDR1 LGHNA, CDR2 YSLEER. This CDR3 contains 18 residues.

This clonotype was counted a few times. V and J are TRBV3-1 and TRBJ1-4, with unresolved D. Looked up from germline, CDR1 is LGHDT and CDR2 is YNNKEL (reference sequence). The CDR3 spans 12 residues. The chain's CDR3 is CASGSTNEKLFF. CDR3 bases: TGTGCGTCGGGATCAACTAATGAAAAACTGTTTTTT.

The chain combines TRBV6-1 with TRBJ2-2; D perhaps matches TRBD2 (6 bases). The CDR3 loop spans 14 amino acids. Per germline, CDR1 MNHNS and CDR2 SASEGT. V lost 6 bases and J lost 5, with 13 bases in between. The CDR3 coding sequence is TGTGCCAGCAGGGGACTGTGGGGGACCGGGGAGCTGTTTTTT. Its translation: CASRGLWGTGELFF.

This clonotype has ten or more counts. V gene TRBV12-3 or TRBV12-4 combines with J gene TRBJ1-1; the D gene is possibly TRBD1 (6 bases). V was shortened by 7 bases and J by 2 bases, with 17 bases between the two germline ends. CDR3 length equals 15 residues. The CDR3 DNA is TGTGCCAGCACCCCCTCCGGGGGGCGAAACACTGAAGCTTTCTTT. It specifies CASTPSGGRNTEAFF.

This clonotype has a handful of counts. The V call is TRBV6-2 or TRBV6-3, the J call TRBJ2-3; D unresolved. Germline V gives CDR1 MNHEY, CDR2 SVGEGT. The CDR3 loop spans 14 amino acids. With 6 bases removed from V and 2 bases from J, the gap between germline ends came to 12 bases. The CDR3 region has the DNA TGTGCCAGCAGCCTCCGGGCGCTCACAGATACGCAGTATTTT. Protein product: CASSLRALTDTQYF.